The rows below give T cell receptor beta chains drawn from one sample of a study of cytomegalovirus exposure and HLA in healthy donors. Method: immunoSEQ multiplex PCR; TCRdb's copy keeps in-frame clones and lacks some. The data show under 150,000 clones, just over 75% seen once. Sequenced input: PBMCs. These receptors originate from a woman aged 45-65 years in good health and CMV-seronegative. Both conserved end residues are part of each CDR3. The order of the fields is D gene, V gene, clone size, J gene, CDR3 protein, CDR3 DNA. D genes are given only for firm matches. A row's size may be missing; if present it is once, few, many or a size class.

NA	TRBV18	NA	TRBJ2-5	CASSELVTVQETQYF	TGTGCCAGCTCAGAGCTAGTGACGGTTCAAGAGACCCAGTACTTC
TRBD1	TRBV7-2	NA	TRBJ1-4	CASSSSYQGAADEKLFF	TGTGCCAGCAGCTCTTCCTACCAGGGGGCGGCGGATGAAAAACTGTTTTTT
NA	TRBV7-3	NA	TRBJ2-2	CASREGNTGELFF	TGTGCCAGCAGGGAGGGGAACACCGGGGAGCTGTTTTTT
NA	TRBV4-2	NA	TRBJ2-7	CASSQDQLAGLEQYF	TGTGCCAGCAGCCAAGATCAACTAGCCGGCCTCGAGCAGTACTTC
TRBD1	TRBV15	few	TRBJ1-4	CATSRGEDRPGVGRFFF	TGTGCCACCAGCAGAGGGGAGGACAGGCCGGGGGTGGGGAGATTCTTTTTT
NA	TRBV6-5	NA	TRBJ1-5	CASSLVYRGNQPQHF	TGTGCCAGCAGTTTGGTTTACAGGGGCAATCAGCCCCAGCATTTT
NA	TRBV4-3	NA	TRBJ2-1	CASSQGGPYNEQFF	TGCGCCAGCAGCCAAGGGGGCCCCTACAATGAGCAGTTCTTC
TRBD1	TRBV7-2	NA	TRBJ2-7	CASRGQGAGEQYF	TGTGCCAGCAGGGGACAGGGGGCTGGCGAGCAGTACTTC
TRBD2	TRBV4-2	NA	TRBJ2-3	CASSQYSGADTQYF	TGTGCCAGCAGCCAATATAGCGGGGCAGATACGCAGTATTTT
TRBD1	TRBV6-5	NA	TRBJ2-7	CASSPTGSHYEQYF	TGTGCCAGCAGCCCGACAGGGTCCCACTACGAGCAGTACTTC
TRBD1	TRBV5-5	NA	TRBJ1-5	CASSSGGTGRSGNQPQHF	TGTGCCAGCAGCTCGGGGGGGACAGGGCGAAGCGGCAATCAGCCCCAGCATTTT
NA	TRBV11-2	NA	TRBJ1-2	CASSLGGPGYGYPF	TGTGCCAGCAGCTTAGGGGGGCCAGGGTATGGCTACCCCTTC
TRBD1	TRBV10-3	few	TRBJ2-6	CAISPDRASGANVLTF	TGTGCCATCAGTCCGGACAGGGCCTCTGGGGCCAACGTCCTGACTTTC
TRBD1	TRBV18	few	TRBJ1-1	CASSPQGASTEAFF	TGTGCCAGCTCCCCACAGGGGGCGAGCACTGAAGCTTTCTTT
NA	TRBV21-1	NA	TRBJ2-3	CASSKGTSGSSSTDTQYF	TGTGCCAGCAGCAAAGGGACTAGCGGGAGCTCTAGCACAGATACGCAGTATTTT
NA	TRBV6-1	NA	TRBJ2-1	CASSSGSRGSNEQFF	TGTGCCAGCAGTTCGGGATCCCGGGGAAGCAATGAGCAGTTCTTC
NA	TRBV6-6	once	TRBJ2-7	CASSYLAGSYEQYF	TGTGCCAGCAGTTACTTGGCGGGGTCCTACGAGCAGTACTTC
TRBD2	TRBV18	NA	TRBJ2-1	CASSPPSGGLYNEQFF	TGTGCCAGCTCACCACCTAGCGGGGGATTATACAATGAGCAGTTCTTC
TRBD1	TRBV5-5	once	TRBJ2-6	CASSPTGTGVAGANVLTF	TGTGCCAGCAGCCCGACCGGGACAGGGGTGGCTGGGGCCAACGTCCTGACTTTC
NA	TRBV27	NA	TRBJ2-7	CASSLSPAGVYEQYF	TGTGCCAGCAGTTTATCGCCCGCAGGGGTCTACGAGCAGTACTTC
TRBD1	TRBV5-1	NA	TRBJ2-5	CASSSYRGRRETQYF	TGCGCCAGCAGCTCGTACAGGGGGCGTCGGGAGACCCAGTACTTC
NA	TRBV6-4	NA	TRBJ2-7	CASSLRGAYEQYF	TGTGCCAGCAGTCTCAGGGGTGCCTACGAGCAGTACTTC
TRBD1	TRBV6-5	NA	TRBJ2-2	CASSSGTGATGELFF	TGTGCCAGCAGTTCCGGGACAGGGGCAACCGGGGAGCTGTTTTTT
NA	TRBV29-1	few	TRBJ2-1	CSVEGNGGSEQFF	TGCAGCGTTGAAGGTAATGGGGGGTCAGAGCAGTTCTTC
TRBD1	TRBV30	NA	TRBJ1-5	CAWTVRGLDQPQHF	TGTGCCTGGACGGTCAGGGGGCTTGATCAGCCCCAGCATTTT
NA	TRBV9	NA	TRBJ2-3	CASSVAGRTDTQYF	TGTGCCAGCAGCGTAGCGGGAAGGACAGATACGCAGTATTTT
NA	TRBV19	NA	TRBJ2-6	CASEPQYGSLSGANVLTF	TGTGCCAGTGAACCACAATACGGGTCCCTCTCTGGGGCCAACGTCCTGACTTTC
TRBD2	TRBV7-8	NA	TRBJ2-1	CASSFRTSAYNEQFF	TGTGCCAGCAGCTTTCGGACTAGCGCCTACAATGAGCAGTTCTTC
NA	TRBV7-6	NA	TRBJ2-7	CASSLGGLSSYEQYF	TGTGCCAGCAGCTTAGGGGGCTTGAGCTCCTACGAGCAGTACTTC
NA	TRBV9	NA	TRBJ2-3	CASSDGRAPQGADTQYF	TGTGCCAGCAGCGATGGCCGTGCCCCTCAGGGTGCAGATACGCAGTATTTT
NA	TRBV28	NA	TRBJ1-6	CASSLIFSPLHF	TGTGCCAGCAGTTTAATATTCTCACCCCTCCACTTT
NA	TRBV7-7	NA	TRBJ1-2	CASSFRDTTNYGYTF	TGTGCTAGCAGCTTTAGGGACACCACTAACTATGGCTACACCTTC
TRBD2	TRBV5-1	NA	TRBJ2-3	CASSLASGSSDTQYF	TGCGCCAGCAGCTTGGCTAGCGGGAGCTCAGATACGCAGTATTTT
TRBD2	TRBV7-2	NA	TRBJ2-1	CASSLVAGAYNEQFF	TGTGCCAGCAGCTTAGTAGCGGGGGCATACAATGAGCAGTTCTTC
NA	TRBV6-4	few	TRBJ2-1	CASSDTSYNEQFF	TGTGCCAGCAGTGATACCAGCTACAATGAGCAGTTCTTC
TRBD2	TRBV6-5	once	TRBJ2-3	CASSLAGESTDTQYF	TGTGCCAGCAGTTTAGCGGGAGAAAGCACAGATACGCAGTATTTT
TRBD1	TRBV6-1	once	TRBJ1-4	CASSAQTGGGWTNEKLFF	TGTGCCAGCAGTGCCCAGACAGGGGGCGGTTGGACTAATGAAAAACTGTTTTTT
TRBD1	TRBV2	NA	TRBJ1-3	CASSEGDRPGNTIYF	TGTGCCAGCAGTGAAGGGGACAGGCCTGGAAACACCATATATTTT
NA	TRBV1	NA	TRBJ1-1	CTSSQDFGGERHLNTEAFF	TGCACCAGCAGCCAAGATTTCGGAGGGGAACGCCACTTGAACACTGAAGCTTTCTTT
TRBD1	TRBV5-4	once	TRBJ2-1	CASRTQGVGNEQFF	TGTGCCAGCAGAACACAGGGGGTGGGCAATGAGCAGTTCTTC
TRBD2	TRBV6-6	NA	TRBJ2-3	CASSYGTSARTDTQYF	TGTGCCAGCAGTTACGGGACTAGCGCACGCACAGATACGCAGTATTTT
TRBD1	TRBV28	once	TRBJ1-2	CASSLFWGQDYGYTF	TGTGCCAGCAGCCTCTTTTGGGGACAGGACTATGGCTACACCTTC
TRBD2	TRBV19	NA	TRBJ2-7	CASGRARYEQYF	TGTGCCAGCGGGAGGGCCCGCTACGAGCAGTACTTC
NA	TRBV7-9	NA	TRBJ1-5	CASSLNGQNQPQRF	TGTGCCAGCAGCCTTAACGGACAGAATCAGCCCCAGCGTTTT
TRBD1	TRBV7-2	NA	TRBJ2-3	CASRKPTGGGTDTQYF	TGTGCCAGCAGGAAACCGACAGGGGGGGGCACAGATACGCAGTATTTT
TRBD1	TRBV19	NA	TRBJ1-1	CASTSTGVNTEAFF	TGTGCCAGTACTTCGACAGGGGTGAACACTGAAGCTTTCTTT
NA	TRBV6-6	NA	TRBJ2-6	CASTTASGANVLTF	TGTGCCAGCACCACAGCCTCTGGGGCCAACGTCCTGACTTTC